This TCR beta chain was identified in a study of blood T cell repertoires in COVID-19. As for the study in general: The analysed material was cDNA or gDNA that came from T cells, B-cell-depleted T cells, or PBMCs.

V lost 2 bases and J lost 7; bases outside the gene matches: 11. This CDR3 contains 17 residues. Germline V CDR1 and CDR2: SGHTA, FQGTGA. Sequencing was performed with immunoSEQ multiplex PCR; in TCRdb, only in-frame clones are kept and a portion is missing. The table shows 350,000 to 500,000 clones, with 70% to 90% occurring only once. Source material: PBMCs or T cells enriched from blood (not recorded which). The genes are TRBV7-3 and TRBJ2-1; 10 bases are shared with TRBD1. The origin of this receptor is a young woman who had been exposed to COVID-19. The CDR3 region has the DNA TGTGCCAGCAGCTTAGGTTTTGGGACAGGGGATGGTAATGAGCAGTTCTTC. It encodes CASSLGFGTGDGNEQFF.